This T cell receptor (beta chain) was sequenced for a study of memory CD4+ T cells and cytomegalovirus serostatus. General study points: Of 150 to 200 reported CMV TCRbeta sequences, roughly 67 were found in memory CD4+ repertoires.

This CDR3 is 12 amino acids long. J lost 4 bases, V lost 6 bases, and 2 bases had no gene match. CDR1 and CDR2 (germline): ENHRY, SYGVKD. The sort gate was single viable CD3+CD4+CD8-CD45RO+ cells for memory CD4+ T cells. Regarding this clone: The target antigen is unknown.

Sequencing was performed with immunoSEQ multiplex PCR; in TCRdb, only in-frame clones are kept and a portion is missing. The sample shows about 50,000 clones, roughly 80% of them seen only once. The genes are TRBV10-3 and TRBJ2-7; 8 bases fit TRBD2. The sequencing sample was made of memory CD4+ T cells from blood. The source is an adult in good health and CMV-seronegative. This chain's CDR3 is CAIRGTSYEQYF. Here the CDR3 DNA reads TGTGCCATCAGAGGGACTAGTTACGAGCAGTACTTC.